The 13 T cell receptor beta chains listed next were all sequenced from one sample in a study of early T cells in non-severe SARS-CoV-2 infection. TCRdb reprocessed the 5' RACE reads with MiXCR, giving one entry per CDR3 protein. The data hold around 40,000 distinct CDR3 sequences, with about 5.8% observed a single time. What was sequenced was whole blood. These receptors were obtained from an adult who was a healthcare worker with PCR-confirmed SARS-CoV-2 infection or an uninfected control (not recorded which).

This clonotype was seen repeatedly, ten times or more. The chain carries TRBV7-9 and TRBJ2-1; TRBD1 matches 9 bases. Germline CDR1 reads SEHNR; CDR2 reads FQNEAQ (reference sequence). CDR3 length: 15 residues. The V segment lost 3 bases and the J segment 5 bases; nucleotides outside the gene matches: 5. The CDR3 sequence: CASSFGDRDDNEQFF. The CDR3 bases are TGTGCCAGCAGCTTCGGGGACAGGGACGACAATGAGCAGTTCTTC.

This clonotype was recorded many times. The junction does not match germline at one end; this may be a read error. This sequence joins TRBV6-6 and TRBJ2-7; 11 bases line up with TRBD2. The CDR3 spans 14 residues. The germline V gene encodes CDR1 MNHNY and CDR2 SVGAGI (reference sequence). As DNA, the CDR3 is TGTGCCAGCCGCGGGACTAGCGGTCCGAACGAACAGTACTTC. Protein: CASRGTSGPNEQYF.

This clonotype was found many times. As DNA, the CDR3 is TGTGCCAGCAGCTTAGGACAAGGGACCCTCAATGAGCAGTTCTTC. Translated, it gives CASSLGQGTLNEQFF. The gene calls are TRBV7-3 and TRBJ2-1; either TRBD1 or TRBD2 may fit D (5 bases each). The germline V gene encodes CDR1 SGHTA and CDR2 FQGTGA. V was cut by 2 bases and J by 6 bases, with 14 bases left in between. This CDR3 contains 15 residues. Based on the CDR3 plus reference TRBV7-3 and TRBJ2-1, the full variable domain is GAGVSQTPSNKVTEKGKYVELRCDPISGHTALYWYRQSLGQGPEFLIYFQGTGAADDSGLPNDRFFAVRPEGSVSTLKIQRTERGDSAVYLCASSLGQGTLNEQFFGPGTRLTVL.

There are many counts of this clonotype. The CDR3 DNA reads TGTGCCAGCCCGGGCGGCGGACGCACAGATACGCAGTATTTT. The encoded protein is CASPGGGRTDTQYF. This rearrangement joins TRBV7-4 to TRBJ2-3; D call uncertain. CDR3 length: 14 residues. Deletions cut 8 bases from V and 1 base from J, with 13 bases between. Germline-derived CDR1 and CDR2 are SGHVT and SQSDAQ.

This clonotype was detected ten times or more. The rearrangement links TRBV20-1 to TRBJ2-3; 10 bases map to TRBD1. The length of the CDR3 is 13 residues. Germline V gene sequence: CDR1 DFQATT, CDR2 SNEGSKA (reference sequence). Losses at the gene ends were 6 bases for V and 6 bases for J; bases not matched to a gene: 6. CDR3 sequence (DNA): TGCAGTGCCGCCGGGACAGGGGTCGATACGCAGTATTTT. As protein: CSAAGTGVDTQYF.

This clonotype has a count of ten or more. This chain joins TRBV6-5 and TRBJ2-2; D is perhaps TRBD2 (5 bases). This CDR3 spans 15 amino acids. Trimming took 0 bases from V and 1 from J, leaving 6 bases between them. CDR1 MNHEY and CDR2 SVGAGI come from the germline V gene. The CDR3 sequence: CASSYSGGNTGELFF. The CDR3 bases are TGTGCCAGCAGTTACTCTGGAGGGAACACCGGGGAGCTGTTTTTT.

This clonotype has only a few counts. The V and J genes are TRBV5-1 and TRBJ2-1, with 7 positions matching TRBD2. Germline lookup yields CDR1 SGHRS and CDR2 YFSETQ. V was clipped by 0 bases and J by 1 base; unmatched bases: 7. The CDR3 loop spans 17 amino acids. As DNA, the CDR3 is TGCGCCAGCAGCTTGGGGATGGCGGGAGCATCCTACAATGAGCAGTTCTTC. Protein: CASSLGMAGASYNEQFF.

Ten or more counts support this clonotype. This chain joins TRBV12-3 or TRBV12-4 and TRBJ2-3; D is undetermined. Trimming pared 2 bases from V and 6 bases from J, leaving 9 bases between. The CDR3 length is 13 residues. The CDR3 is CASSLLRRDTQYF. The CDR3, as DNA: TGTGCCAGCAGTTTACTTCGAAGGGATACGCAGTATTTT.

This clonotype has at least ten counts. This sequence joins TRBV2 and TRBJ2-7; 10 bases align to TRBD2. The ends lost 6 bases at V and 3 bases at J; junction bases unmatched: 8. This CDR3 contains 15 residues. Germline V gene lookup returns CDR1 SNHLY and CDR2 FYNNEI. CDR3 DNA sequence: TGTGCCAGCAGGAACTCCGGGACTAGCGACTACGAGCAGTACTTC. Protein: CASRNSGTSDYEQYF.

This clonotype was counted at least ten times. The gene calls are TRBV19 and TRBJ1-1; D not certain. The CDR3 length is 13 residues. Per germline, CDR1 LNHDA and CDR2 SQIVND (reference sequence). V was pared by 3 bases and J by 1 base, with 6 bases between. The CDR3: CASSIEPNTEAFF. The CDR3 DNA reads TGTGCCAGTAGTATCGAGCCGAACACTGAAGCTTTCTTT.

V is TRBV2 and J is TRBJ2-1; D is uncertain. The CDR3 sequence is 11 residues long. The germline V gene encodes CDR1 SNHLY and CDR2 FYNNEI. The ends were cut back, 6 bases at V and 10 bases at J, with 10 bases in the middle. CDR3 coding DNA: TGTGCCAGCAGGAACTATGAGGAGCAGTTCTTC. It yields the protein CASRNYEEQFF. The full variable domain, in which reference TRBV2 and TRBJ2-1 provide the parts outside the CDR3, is EPEVTQTPSHQVTQMGQEVILRCVPISNHLYFYWYRQILGQKVEFLVSFYNNEISEKSEIFDDQFSVERPDGSNFTLKIRSTKLEDSAMYFCASRNYEEQFFGPGTRLTVL.

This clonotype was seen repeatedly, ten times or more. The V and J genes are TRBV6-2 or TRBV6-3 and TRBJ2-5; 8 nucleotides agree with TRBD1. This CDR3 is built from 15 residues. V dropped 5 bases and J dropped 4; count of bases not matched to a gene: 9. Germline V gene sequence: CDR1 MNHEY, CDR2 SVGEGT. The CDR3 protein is CASSDGQGAVETQYF. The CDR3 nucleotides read TGTGCCAGCAGTGACGGACAGGGAGCTGTAGAGACCCAGTACTTC.

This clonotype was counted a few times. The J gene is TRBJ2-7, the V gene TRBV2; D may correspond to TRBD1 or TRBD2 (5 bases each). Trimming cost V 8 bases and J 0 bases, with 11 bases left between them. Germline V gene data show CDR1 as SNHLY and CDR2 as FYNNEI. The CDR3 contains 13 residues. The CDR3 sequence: CASWGSSSYEQYF. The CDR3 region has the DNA TGTGCCAGCTGGGGGTCGAGCTCCTACGAGCAGTACTTC. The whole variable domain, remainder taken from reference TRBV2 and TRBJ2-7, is EPEVTQTPSHQVTQMGQEVILRCVPISNHLYFYWYRQILGQKVEFLVSFYNNEISEKSEIFDDQFSVERPDGSNFTLKIRSTKLEDSAMYFCASWGSSSYEQYFGPGTRLTVT.